Presented here are 25 T cell receptor beta chains from one specimen sequenced in a study of T-cell memory formation after mild COVID-19. Using its own MiXCR run on the 5' RACE reads, TCRdb lists one record per CDR3 protein. The table includes around 340,000 distinct CDR3 sequences, roughly 21% detected once. The sequencing sample was made of PBMCs or a T cell subset sorted from them (not recorded which). The receptors come from an adult woman who had mild COVID-19 (a few samples of this study predate the infection). Cell type and time point are not known.

The sample holds one count of this clonotype. V is TRBV3-1 and J is TRBJ2-7; possibly TRBD1 or TRBD2 for D (5 bases each). The CDR3 is made up of 17 amino acids. Trimming cost V 0 bases and J 0 bases, with 15 bases left between them. CDR1 is LGHDT, CDR2 YNNKEL, per germline (reference sequence). DNA of the CDR3: TGTGCCAGCAGCCAAGAATTTGTGGGGGAACACTCCTACGAGCAGTACTTC. As protein: CASSQEFVGEHSYEQYF.

V and J are TRBV5-1 and TRBJ2-3; D tentatively fits TRBD1 or TRBD2 (5 bases each). The germline V gene encodes CDR1 SGHRS and CDR2 YFSETQ. This CDR3 spans 15 amino acids. V was shortened by 4 bases and J by 5 bases, with 17 bases between the two germline ends. The CDR3 nucleotides read TGCGCCAGCAGCCCGGGACCTTCTAGGGGAGATACGCAGTATTTT. This codes for CASSPGPSRGDTQYF.

This clonotype was detected a few times. The chain couples TRBV7-8 to TRBJ2-2; TRBD1 might be the D (6 bases). Trimming removed 4 bases from V and 3 bases from J, with 9 bases in between. From germline, CDR1 is SGHVS and CDR2 FQNEAQ. The CDR3 length is 14 residues. CDR3 nucleotide sequence: TGTGCCAGCAGCTCCGGACAGTACACCGGGGAGCTGTTTTTT. Encoded protein: CASSSGQYTGELFF.

This chain connects TRBV7-2 to TRBJ2-3, with TRBD2 matching over 8 bases. After removal of 5 bases from V and 5 bases from J, the junction contained 9 bases not matched to a gene. CDR1 is SGHTA and CDR2 is FQGNSA in the germline V gene. The CDR3 extends over 15 amino acids. CDR3 loop: CASSISGSPGDTQYF. CDR3 nucleotide sequence: TGTGCCAGCAGCATCAGCGGGAGTCCGGGAGATACGCAGTATTTT.

This clonotype was observed a few times. This sequence joins TRBV7-2 and TRBJ2-5; 10 bases match TRBD2. This CDR3 region has 17 residues. CDR1 SGHTA and CDR2 FQGNSA come from the germline V gene. V lost 4 bases, J lost 2 bases, and 10 bases stayed unmatched. The CDR3 sequence is CASSSLPLAGHQETQYF. Here the CDR3 DNA reads TGTGCCAGCAGCTCCCTCCCACTAGCGGGGCATCAAGAGACCCAGTACTTC.

The chain has TRBV7-2 and TRBJ1-4; 8 bases are a match to TRBD1. CDR1 and CDR2 from the germline V gene are SGHTA and FQGNSA. The length of the CDR3 is 14 residues. V was clipped by 3 bases and J by 7 bases; unmatched bases: 4. For the CDR3, the DNA is TGTGCCAGCAGCTTGGACAGGGTGACTGAAAAACTGTTTTTT. This sequence encodes CASSLDRVTEKLFF.

This clonotype was counted between two and nine times. This chain uses TRBV12-3 or TRBV12-4 with TRBJ2-3; TRBD1 matches 9 bases. The CDR3 is 15 amino acids. V dropped 4 bases and J dropped 3; count of bases not matched to a gene: 5. The chain's CDR3 is CASSSTGGGTDTQYF. DNA for the CDR3: TGTGCCAGCAGTTCGACAGGGGGGGGTACAGATACGCAGTATTTT.

This clonotype was seen many times. The chain is built from TRBV20-1 and TRBJ2-7; the D is unclear. This CDR3 has 11 residues. CDR1 DFQATT and CDR2 SNEGSKA come from the germline V gene (reference sequence). The V end lost 6 bases, the J end lost 1 base, and 7 bases lay between the germline ends. CDR3 in DNA: TGCAGTGCCCTTAGATCCTACGAGCAGTACTTC. Translation: CSALRSYEQYF.

This chain connects TRBV21-1 to TRBJ1-5. TRBV21-1 is a pseudogene segment. The CDR3 has 8 residues. In nucleotides, the CDR3 is TGTGTTAATCAGCCCCAGCATTTT. Protein sequence: CVNQPQHF.

The genes are TRBV7-2 and TRBJ2-6, with D tentatively TRBD1 or TRBD2 (5 bases each). Germline lookup yields CDR1 SGHTA and CDR2 FQGNSA. The CDR3 consists of 14 residues. The ends were cut back, 6 bases at V and 4 bases at J, with 10 bases in the middle. The CDR3 nucleotides read TGTGCCAGCAGGACCGGGACCGGGGCCAACGTCCTGACTTTC. Protein product: CASRTGTGANVLTF.

This clonotype has just a few counts. This rearrangement joins TRBV30 to TRBJ1-1; D ambiguous. The CDR3 length is 12 residues. V was cut by 5 bases and J by 4 bases, with 11 bases left in between. Per the germline V gene, CDR1 is GTSNPN and CDR2 is SVGIG (reference sequence). This CDR3 reads CAWGWGRTEAFF. In DNA form, the CDR3 reads TGTGCCTGGGGTTGGGGTCGCACTGAAGCTTTCTTT.

The chain joins TRBV4-2 to TRBJ1-2; D is undetermined. The germline gives CDR1 LGHNA, CDR2 YNFKEQ. The CDR3 runs to 13 residues. Trimming shortened V by 0 bases and J by 6 bases, and 8 bases separated the two germline ends. CDR3: CASSQDSDNGYTF. For the CDR3, the DNA is TGTGCCAGCAGCCAAGATAGTGATAATGGCTACACCTTC.

The sample holds a few counts of this clonotype. The chain recombines TRBV7-3 with TRBJ2-5; tentative D call: TRBD1 (5 bases). There are 13 residues in the CDR3. V was trimmed by 4 bases and J by 1 base, leaving 7 bases between them. Germline CDR1 is SGHTA and CDR2 is FQGTGA. The DNA for the CDR3 is TGTGCCAGCAGCTCGACAGTCCAAGAGACCCAGTACTTC. Translated, it gives CASSSTVQETQYF.

This clonotype was detected a few times. The chain employs TRBV7-2 and TRBJ1-2, with D uncertain. Germline V gene lookup returns CDR1 SGHTA and CDR2 FQGNSA. The CDR3 length is 15 residues. The V gene lost 1 base and the J gene lost 4 bases, with 13 bases spanning the gap. CDR3 sequence: CASSLGAQNSYGYTF. DNA of the CDR3: TGTGCCAGCAGCTTAGGAGCACAGAACTCCTATGGCTACACCTTC.

This clonotype was observed a handful of times. The gene calls are TRBV12-3 or TRBV12-4 and TRBJ1-1, with a weak D call TRBD1 (5 bases). This CDR3 comprises 16 residues. Trimming left V 7 bases short and J 4 bases short, with 22 bases between. CDR3 sequence: CASTQSGGGEVTEAFF. The CDR3 region has the DNA TGTGCCAGCACCCAATCCGGGGGAGGGGAGGTCACTGAAGCTTTCTTT.

This clonotype was detected a few times. This rearrangement joins TRBV6-5 to TRBJ2-1; no clear D. With 3 bases removed from V and 4 bases from J, the gap between germline ends came to 13 bases. Germline lookup yields CDR1 MNHEY and CDR2 SVGAGI. The CDR3 runs to 15 residues. CDR3 sequence: CASSYDILGYNEQFF. Written as DNA, the CDR3 is TGTGCCAGCAGTTATGACATCCTTGGGTACAATGAGCAGTTCTTC.

This clonotype was counted only a few times. This chain links TRBV20-1 with TRBJ1-1; 8 bases line up with TRBD1. Germline-derived CDR1 and CDR2 are DFQATT and SNEGSKA (reference sequence). Trimming took 1 base from V and 2 from J; bases not matched to a gene: 6. This CDR3 is built from 15 residues. CDR3 sequence (DNA): TGCAGTGCTAGAGGTGGACAGGGCTCTAACACTGAAGCTTTCTTT. It encodes CSARGGQGSNTEAFF.

The chain links TRBV9 to TRBJ2-5; D is uncertain. Germline-derived CDR1 and CDR2 are SGDLS and YYNGEE. CDR3 length: 13 residues. V dropped 1 base and J dropped 4 bases, with 8 bases sitting between them. In DNA form, the CDR3 reads TGTGCCAGCAGCGTAAGGAGCGCAGAGACCCAGTACTTC. It codes for CASSVRSAETQYF.

The chain recombines TRBV13 with TRBJ2-1; 8 bases map to TRBD2. The CDR3 has 14 amino acids. CDR1 is PRHDT, CDR2 FYEKMQ, per germline (reference sequence). V lost 3 bases, J lost 10 bases, and 8 bases stayed unmatched. The CDR3 is CASSFGTSNDEQFF. CDR3 nucleotides: TGTGCCAGCAGCTTCGGGACTAGTAATGACGAGCAGTTCTTC.

This clonotype was seen only a few times. The chain combines TRBV6-1 with TRBJ2-3; tentatively, D is TRBD2 (6 bases). Germline assignment: CDR1 MNHNS and CDR2 SASEGT. Trimming took 4 bases from V and 2 from J, leaving 16 bases between them. CDR3 length: 16 amino acids. The CDR3 sequence is CASSGLGLIFTDTQYF. The CDR3 DNA sequence: TGTGCCAGCAGTGGCTTGGGACTCATATTCACAGATACGCAGTATTTT.

This chain joins TRBV7-2 and TRBJ2-7; 11 positions agree with TRBD2. Germline values: CDR1 SGHTA, CDR2 FQGNSA. The CDR3 covers 15 residues. With V trimmed by 3 bases and J by 3 bases, 4 bases remained unmatched. The CDR3 nucleotides read TGTGCCAGCAGCTTTAGACTAGCGGGGTTCTACGAGCAGTACTTC. Protein sequence: CASSFRLAGFYEQYF.

The chain uses TRBV7-9 and TRBJ2-5, with D unclear. V was shortened by 3 bases and J by 5 bases, with 4 bases between the two germline ends. Germline assignment: CDR1 SEHNR and CDR2 FQNEAQ (reference sequence). This CDR3 spans 11 amino acids. This CDR3 reads CASSFMETQYF. CDR3 nucleotides: TGTGCCAGCAGCTTTATGGAGACCCAGTACTTC.

This chain connects TRBV10-3 to TRBJ2-7; 7 bases map to TRBD1. The trim removed 10 bases at V and 2 bases at J, leaving 11 bases unmatched. This CDR3 region has 14 residues. Germline CDR1 ENHRY, CDR2 SYGVKD. DNA for the CDR3: TGTGCCACCGCGGAGACAGGGTCCCCCTACGAGCAGTACTTC. Translating gives CATAETGSPYEQYF.

CDR3 nucleotide sequence: TGTGCCAGCAGCTTAGCGGAGGGTTTCCAAGAGACCCAGTACTTC. Translation: CASSLAEGFQETQYF. The chain couples TRBV7-9 to TRBJ2-5; perhaps TRBD2 as D (6 bases). CDR1 and CDR2 (germline): SEHNR, FQNEAQ (reference sequence). Trimming took 0 bases from V and 1 from J, leaving 9 bases between them. The CDR3 runs 15 residues.

This clonotype has more than one count but fewer than ten. The chain couples TRBV7-3 to TRBJ2-3, with 7 nucleotides matching TRBD2. CDR3 size: 15 residues. CDR1 is SGHTA, CDR2 FQGTGA, per germline. With 2 bases clipped from V and 6 bases from J, the junction kept 8 bases outside the gene matches. The CDR3 nucleotides read TGTGCCAGCAGCTTAGCGGGAGCTCCATCCGATACGCAGTATTTT. Protein sequence: CASSLAGAPSDTQYF.